This T cell receptor (beta chain) was captured by sequencing in a study of blood T cell repertoires in COVID-19. In the authors' workflow: Researchers report that nucleated cell counts were estimated from reference gene primer amplification. Some clones are missing from TCRdb's copy, which holds only in-frame ones; the method was immunoSEQ multiplex PCR. V, J and clone size were drawn from that table, and D and trimming were deduced from the DNA. Here the sample spans some 190,000 clones, roughly 80% being singletons. The germline V gene has CDR1 SGHRS and CDR2 YFSETQ. V shed 4 bases and J shed 4 bases, with 12 bases lying between them. This CDR3 region has 14 residues.

Sequenced input: peripheral blood. The chain links TRBV5-1 to TRBJ1-5; D might be TRBD1 (6 bases). This clonotype was obtained from a man aged 60 to 69 with acute or convalescent COVID-19. DNA of the CDR3: TGCGCCAGCAGCACGGACAGCAGAAATCAGCCCCAGCATTTT. Translation: CASSTDSRNQPQHF.